Reported below is one T cell receptor (beta chain). Its cognate antigen has yet to be identified. No much larger clone exists at a distance of one base, and base qualities are not known. The CDR3, from cysteine to phenylalanine, totals 12 residues. CDR3 DNA is the only sequence kept; it has 36 bases, read in frame from the first base. The CDR1 and CDR2 encoded by the germline V gene are SGHTA and FQGNSA. Clipping removes 8 bases from V and 9 bases from J, with 5 as the unmatched junction base count. The source of the sample is a study of PD-L1 blockade in urothelial cancer (dated by TCRdb to the late 2010s). With regard to the full study: Therapy was started at some point between 2014 and 2016 for all patients, and atezolizumab 1,200 mg was administered intravenously every 3 weeks. Twenty-five of 29 patients were identified as males with urothelial cancer of bladder origin, and a prior smoking history was reported by 18 of 29 patients. Patients had an ECOG performance status of 0 or 1 and had received between 0 and 3 prior chemotherapy regimens. Blood samples were analyzed at 3 weeks after treatment start (second dose) and at 6 weeks after treatment start. Blood samples gave a median of about 140,000 T cells and tens of thousands of unique TCRs, with a median clonality of about 0.078. The study was an exploratory multi-omic analysis of somatic, immune and clinical correlates of response to PD-L1 blockade with atezolizumab in urothelial cancer. Pretreatment tumor samples, along with matched peripheral blood serially collected before and after atezolizumab treatment, were subjected to TCR sequencing. Progression-free survival longer than 6 months counted as durable clinical benefit, and TCR features were additionally tested against both progression-free and overall survival. In the same patients who had TCR sequencing, pretreatment tumors also underwent whole exome sequencing and RNA sequencing. Durable clinical benefit was achieved by nine patients and was not achieved by 20 patients. Pretreatment blood TCR-seq was available for about 27 patients, at least one posttreatment blood collection was obtained for about 24 patients, and tumor TCR-seq was available for about 24 patients.

Synthetic TCR analog templates were spiked into each PCR so that absolute template abundance could be estimated from read counts. TCRbeta CDR3 regions were amplified from genomic DNA with bias-controlled V and J gene primers using the immunoSEQ assay. Rearranged TCRbeta segments were sequenced at approximately 20X coverage. In the authors' own workflow: Sequencing errors were corrected by clustering, and CDR3s were annotated against IMGT so that V, D and J genes could be assigned. Out-of-frame and stop-codon sequences were excluded, and only productive TCRbeta rearrangements were used in downstream analyses. To compute clonality, Shannon entropy was normalized by the log of the number of unique productive sequences and then subtracted from one. Fisher's exact test with Benjamini-Hochberg correction, at a threshold of adjusted p below 0.01, was used to find clones that differed between time points or between blood and tumor. TCRdb stores this immuneACCESS table with in-frame sequences only. Part of the clones is absent; in the studies checked, under half of the shortfall reflects unresolved V genes, and no reason is known for the rest. V and J calls and clone size are those listed in that table; D and trimming were worked out from the DNA. Recorded for this sample are 30,000 to 40,000 clones; more than 65% of them occurred a single time. Together, the top ten hold around 3.4% of the sample.

A total of around 30 patients with locally advanced or metastatic urothelial carcinoma, treated at Memorial Sloan Kettering on a trial protocol, made up the cohort. Peripheral blood mononuclear cells were collected pretreatment and during treatment, with between 1 and 8 total time points obtained per patient. The Qiagen DNeasy Blood extraction kit was used to purify genomic DNA from total PBMCs and from tumor samples. PBMCs were collected pretreatment and during treatment, and were isolated and stored as previously described. Overall study outcomes, separate from this receptor: A pretreatment peripheral blood TCR clonality below the median was linked to improved progression-free and overall survival. Greater expansion of tumor-associated TCR clones in peripheral blood 3 weeks after the start of treatment was observed in patients with durable benefit (n ≈ 22, p = 0.022). Because the sample size was small (n of about 31) and many of the analyses were exploratory, the results are meant to be hypothesis-generating.

The sequence is built from TRBV7-2 and TRBJ2-1, and 9 bases in between align with TRBD2. The source was PBMCs, collected around atezolizumab (anti-PD-L1) treatment. The sequence was collected from a man in his 70s with urothelial cancer. The nucleotides read TGTGCCAGCGGCGGGACTAGCATTGAGCAGTTCTTC. Translated, it reads CASGGTSIEQFF.